The clone carrying this TCR beta chain came up a few times. The antigen remains unidentified. Alongside a J-beta primer mix, a sample-barcoded 5' primer served in a second PCR lasting about 7 to 11 cycles. Via MiXCR, TCRdb re-called the 5' RACE reads, giving one row per CDR3 protein. Seen here are almost 550,000 distinct CDR3 sequences, around 24% observed once, and the top ten hold around 10%. Germline V gene data show CDR1 as SGHVS and CDR2 as FNYEAQ. The CDR3 length is 14 residues. The sample comes from a study of blood T cells in healthy people across ages. Findings of the study overall: Calculation of diversity from one million T cells yielded estimates considered to be underestimates. Any conclusive comparison of naive versus antigen-experienced cells was prevented by using unsorted PBMCs. Observed TCR beta diversity per million T cells went down as age went up. This fall followed a roughly linear course with age.

Separately, the same data were catalogued under a study of T cells of mothers and their children. That work states: Researchers put all of the extracted RNA into cDNA synthesis, using roughly 1.5 ug per 15 ul.

Sequenced material: blood. The TCR sequence derives from a boy aged 5-17 years in good health. The chain recombines TRBV7-6 with TRBJ2-5; 8 bases are a match to TRBD1. The end of the DNA fits TRBJ2-7 better, so the J call may be wrong. Here the CDR3 DNA reads TGTGCCAGCAGCTTGCCGGGACAGGAGGACGAGCAGTACTTC. This encodes CASSLPGQEDEQYF.